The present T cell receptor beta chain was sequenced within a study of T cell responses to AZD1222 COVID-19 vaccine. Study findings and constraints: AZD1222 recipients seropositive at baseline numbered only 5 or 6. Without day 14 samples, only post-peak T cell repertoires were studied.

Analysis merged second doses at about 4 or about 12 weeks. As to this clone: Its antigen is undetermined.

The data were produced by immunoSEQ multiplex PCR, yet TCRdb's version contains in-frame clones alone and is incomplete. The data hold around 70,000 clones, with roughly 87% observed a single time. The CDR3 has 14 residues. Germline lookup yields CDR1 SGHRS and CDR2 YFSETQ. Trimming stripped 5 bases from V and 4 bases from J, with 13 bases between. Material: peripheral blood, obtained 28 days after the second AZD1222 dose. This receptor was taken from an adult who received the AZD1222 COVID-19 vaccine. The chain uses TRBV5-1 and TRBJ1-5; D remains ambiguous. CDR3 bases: TGCGCCAGCAGAGAAAGTTCCCTAAATCAGCCCCAGCATTTT. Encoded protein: CASRESSLNQPQHF.